This T cell receptor beta chain emerged from a study of T-cell memory formation after mild COVID-19. Study-level findings and limits: Clones contracting across day 15 to 85 had a balanced CD4/CD8 profile; later expanding clones leaned CD4+. Cross-reactive memory apparently joined, as some responding clones appeared in pre-infection memory. Among clones peaking at day 37 in the second wave, SARS-CoV-2 specificity remained unconfirmed.

The CDR3 has 16 amino acids. Germline V CDR1 and CDR2: KGHSH, LQKENI. V gave up 4 bases and J gave up 0 bases, with 13 bases separating them. As to this clonotype: The antigen remains unidentified.

A 5'RACE reaction primed in the constant segment made cDNA libraries of TCR alpha and TCR beta, and these carried sample barcodes and UMIs. MiXCR was run by TCRdb on the 5' RACE reads, yielding one entry per CDR3 protein. The sample carries 400,000 or so distinct CDR3 sequences, around 21% recorded once. The origin of this receptor is an adult woman who had mild COVID-19 (a few samples of this study predate the infection). Cell type and time point are not known. The sample comprised PBMCs or a T cell subset sorted from them (not recorded which). The chain carries TRBV18 and TRBJ1-5, with D perhaps matching TRBD1 (6 bases). This CDR3 is CASSLRTDISNQPQHF. In DNA form, the CDR3 reads TGTGCCAGCTCACTACGGACAGATATTAGCAATCAGCCCCAGCATTTT.